This T cell receptor (beta chain) was identified during a study of blood T cells in healthy people across ages. Overall study results and limits: The study found more naive CD4+ cells and higher diversity in long-lived than aged donors.

A second PCR, run for about 7 to 11 cycles, used a sample-barcoded 5' primer plus a J-beta primer mix. Carrying 12 random nucleotides, a template-switch adaptor labeled each individual cDNA molecule. Using its own MiXCR run on the 5' RACE reads, TCRdb lists one record per CDR3 protein. The sample consists of some 1,800,000 distinct CDR3 sequences, about two fifths of them appearing once. About this clonotype: Its antigen is not identified.

Germline CDR1 DFQATT, CDR2 SNEGSKA (reference sequence). Trimming cost V 7 bases and J 5 bases; bases outside gene matches: 9. This CDR3 has 13 amino acids. Source material: blood. The source of this sequence is a human donor in good health. This sequence joins TRBV20-1 and TRBJ2-5; 8 bases are a match to TRBD2. The DNA of the CDR3 is TGCAGTGGTAGGACGGGGGGGCAGGAGACCCAGTACTTC. As protein: CSGRTGGQETQYF.